This T cell receptor beta chain was captured in a study of blood T cells in healthy people across ages. Study summary: Capturing about one barcoded beta molecule per two T cells was achieved by template switching.

Next came a second PCR, run for about 7 to 12 cycles, which used a sample-barcoded 5' primer along with a J-beta primer mix. TCRdb used MiXCR to reprocess the 5' RACE reads, holding one entry per CDR3 protein. The table shows about 1.8 million distinct CDR3 sequences, with 49% occurring only once. A few counts support this clonotype. Its antigen is as yet unknown. Per individual sample, total RNA of at least 5 micrograms was extracted. Study-level results: Changes seen in expanded clonotypes were possibly confounded by donor CMV status left unknown. The recorded TCR beta diversity per million T cells decreased in a roughly linear manner with age.

The receptor comes from a woman aged 40 to 50 in good health. Sequencing was done on a sample of blood.

CDR3 bases: TGTGCCAGCAGTTTATACAGGGCCTCTGGGGCCAACGTCCTGACTTTC. The encoded protein is CASSLYRASGANVLTF. The chain joins TRBV28 to TRBJ2-6; D may be TRBD1 (6 bases). The ends were cut back, 1 base at V and 0 bases at J, with 7 bases in the middle. Germline V gene data show CDR1 as MDHEN and CDR2 as SYDVKM. This CDR3 has 16 amino acids.